Listed below are T cell receptor beta chains from one sample, sequenced in a study of human T cells and chemical hapten exposure. TCRdb ran MiXCR on the RACE reads and lists one entry per CDR3 protein. The repertoire includes about 84,000 distinct CDR3 sequences, 8.5% to 12% of them detected once, and 4% to 5.5% sits in the top ten. This sample comprised whole blood, obtained in connection with sensitization to the hapten diphenylcyclopropenone (DPC). Receptors originate from a woman in her fifties or sixties with alopecia areata. Some clones in this sample may be carry-over from other donors' samples. The CDR3 runs from the conserved cysteine through the conserved F or W. The D gene is left open where the match is weak. Some rows have no size entry. The others give once, few or many, or a class for an expanded clone.

TRBV20-1,few,TRBD2,TRBJ2-5,CSASLHSSGRAETQYF,TGCAGTGCTAGCCTTCACTCTAGCGGGAGAGCTGAGACCCAGTACTTC
TRBV19,many,.,TRBJ1-5,CASRTDSDNSNQPQHF,TGTGCCAGTAGGACCGACAGCGATAATAGCAATCAGCCCCAGCATTTT
TRBV5-1,many,.,TRBJ2-3,CASSAGSWLRNTDTQYF,TGCGCCAGCAGCGCAGGATCGTGGCTGAGGAATACAGATACGCAGTATTTT
TRBV6-6,.,.,TRBJ1-5,CASSFDSSNQPQHF,TGTGCCAGCAGTTTTGACAGTAGCAATCAGCCCCAGCATTTT
TRBV7-2,.,.,TRBJ2-2,CASSSRGNGGELFF,TGTGCCAGCAGCTCTAGGGGAAATGGTGGGGAGCTGTTTTTT
TRBV29-1,few,.,TRBJ1-1,CSFVEGYTEAFF,TGCAGCTTCGTTGAGGGCTACACTGAAGCTTTCTTT
TRBV6-1,many,TRBD2,TRBJ2-6,CASPMREDLTLRANVLTF,TGTGCCAGCCCTATGCGGGAGGATCTCACCCTCCGAGCCAACGTCCTGACTTTC
TRBV28,few,.,TRBJ2-6,CASTRASSGYGANVLTF,TGTGCCAGCACCCGAGCCTCCAGTGGGTATGGGGCCAACGTCCTGACTTTC
TRBV3-1,many,TRBD2,TRBJ2-3,CASSQDSAGDSDTQYF,TGTGCCAGCAGCCAAGATTCAGCGGGAGACTCAGATACGCAGTATTTT
TRBV12-3/TRBV12-4,many,.,TRBJ2-3,CASSLRQGKDTQYF,TGTGCCAGCAGTTTGCGGCAGGGAAAAGATACGCAGTATTTT